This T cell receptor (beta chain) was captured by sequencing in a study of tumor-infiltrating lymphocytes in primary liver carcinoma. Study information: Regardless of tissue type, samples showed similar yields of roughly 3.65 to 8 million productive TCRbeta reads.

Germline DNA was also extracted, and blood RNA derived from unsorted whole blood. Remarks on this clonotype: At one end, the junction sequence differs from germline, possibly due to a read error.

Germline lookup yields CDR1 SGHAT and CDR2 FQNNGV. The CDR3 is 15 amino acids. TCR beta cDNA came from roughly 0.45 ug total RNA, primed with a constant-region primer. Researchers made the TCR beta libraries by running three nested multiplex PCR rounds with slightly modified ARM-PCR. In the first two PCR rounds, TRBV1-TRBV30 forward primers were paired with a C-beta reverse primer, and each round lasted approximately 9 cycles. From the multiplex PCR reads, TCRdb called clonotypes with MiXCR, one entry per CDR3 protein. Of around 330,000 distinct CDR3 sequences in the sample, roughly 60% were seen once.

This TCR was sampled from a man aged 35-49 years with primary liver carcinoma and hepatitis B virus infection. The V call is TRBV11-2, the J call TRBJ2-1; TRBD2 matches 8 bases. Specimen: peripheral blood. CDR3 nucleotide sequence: TGTGCCAGCAGCTTAGATCGGGAGGGTTACAATGAGCGGTTCTTC. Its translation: CASSLDREGYNERFF.